These T cell receptor beta chains were read from a single sample in a study of CD4 T cells in relation to SARS-CoV-2 and coronaviruses. For these TCRs, the target antigens are not known. TCRdb keeps only in-frame clones here, not all; method: immunoSEQ multiplex PCR. The sample lists about 25,000 clones; 76% were seen once. The sequenced sample was CD4+ T cells from PBMCs, cultured in vitro. The receptor source for this set is a human donor in good health. CDR3s include the opening cysteine and the closing phenylalanine or tryptophan. D genes are given only for firm matches. For some rows the clone size is stated as once, few or many, or as a class when expanded; others skip it.

J gene | clone size | V gene | D gene | CDR3 protein | CDR3 DNA
TRBJ2-7 | . | TRBV3-1/TRBV3-2 | TRBD2 | CASSQLAGSSYEQYF | TGTGCCAGCAGCCAACTAGCGGGATCCTCCTACGAGCAGTACTTC
TRBJ1-6 | . | TRBV2 | . | CASRRTSHSPLHF | TGTGCCAGCAGGCGGACATCGCATTCACCCCTCCACTTT
TRBJ2-2 | . | TRBV19 | . | CASTRGRVEGIRELFF | TGTGCCAGTACACGGGGCAGGGTAGAAGGGATCCGGGAGCTGTTTTTT
TRBJ2-7 | . | TRBV30 | TRBD1 | CAWSYRDRSGREQYF | TGTGCCTGGAGTTACCGGGACAGGAGTGGGCGCGAGCAGTACTTC
TRBJ1-2 | . | TRBV6-2/TRBV6-3 | . | CASSYLQNYGYTF | TGTGCCAGCAGTTACTTACAGAACTATGGCTACACCTTC
TRBJ2-3 | once | TRBV6-5 | TRBD2 | CASSYSAGGQGTQYF | TGTGCCAGCAGTTACTCCGCGGGGGGGCAGGGTACGCAGTATTTT
TRBJ1-6 | . | TRBV27 | . | CASSASMPVNSPLHF | TGTGCCAGCAGTGCCTCGATGCCGGTTAATTCACCCCTCCACTTT
TRBJ2-5 | . | TRBV7-9 | . | CASSSDPRETQYF | TGTGCCAGCAGCAGCGACCCGAGGGAGACCCAGTACTTC
TRBJ1-1 | . | TRBV5-4 | . | CASARGTLMNTEAFF | TGTGCCAGCGCAAGGGGAACTCTCATGAACACTGAAGCTTTCTTT
TRBJ2-7 | . | TRBV6-2/TRBV6-3 | TRBD1 | CASSLPGQGSYEQYF | TGTGCCAGCAGTTTGCCGGGACAGGGTTCATACGAGCAGTACTTC
TRBJ1-2 | . | TRBV11-2 | . | CASSLVHTSNYGYTF | TGTGCCAGCAGCTTAGTACACACCTCAAACTATGGCTACACCTTC
TRBJ1-3 | . | TRBV3-1/TRBV3-2 | . | CASSQGGVAGNTIYF | TGTGCCAGCAGCCAAGGGGGGGTTGCTGGAAACACCATATATTTT
TRBJ1-2 | . | TRBV6-1 | . | CASSEYTGYTF | TGTGCCAGCAGTGAATATACTGGCTACACCTTC
TRBJ1-1 | few | TRBV9 | . | CASSPRPGTEAFF | TGTGCCAGCAGCCCCCGGCCGGGGACTGAAGCTTTCTTT
TRBJ1-6 | once | TRBV2 | . | CASTQLDRIGSPLHF | TGTGCCAGCACCCAATTGGACCGGATAGGGTCACCCCTCCACTTT
TRBJ1-3 | . | TRBV15 | . | CATSRGRGGNTIYF | TGTGCCACCAGCAGAGGCAGGGGTGGAAACACCATATATTTT
TRBJ1-4 | once | TRBV12-3/TRBV12-4 | . | CASRGQMGEKLFF | TGTGCCAGCAGGGGCCAGATGGGCGAAAAACTGTTTTTT
TRBJ2-7 | few | TRBV25-1 | TRBD2 | CASSPSGDYEQYF | TGTGCCAGCAGCCCTAGCGGGGACTACGAGCAGTACTTC
TRBJ1-2 | . | TRBV4-1 | TRBD1 | CASSPPGRSTGGGYTF | TGCGCCAGCAGCCCACCAGGGAGATCAACAGGGGGTGGCTACACCTTC
TRBJ2-3 | . | TRBV7-9 | TRBD2 | CASSPRLASTDTQYF | TGTGCCAGCAGCCCCCGACTAGCTAGCACAGATACGCAGTATTTT
TRBJ2-2 | . | TRBV9 | TRBD1 | CASSLGTDQTGELFF | TGTGCCAGCAGCCTCGGGACAGACCAAACCGGGGAGCTGTTTTTT
TRBJ1-4 | . | TRBV6-6 | . | CASSYRDTSTNEKLFF | TGTGCCAGCAGTTACCGGGACACTTCAACTAATGAAAAACTGTTTTTT
TRBJ2-1 | once | TRBV19 | . | CASGRDTSYNEQFF | TGTGCCAGTGGGAGGGACACCTCCTACAATGAGCAGTTCTTC
TRBJ2-3 | . | TRBV5-1 | TRBD2 | CASSLYGLAGGRTDTQYF | TGCGCCAGCAGCTTGTATGGCCTAGCGGGGGGAAGGACAGATACGCAGTATTTT
TRBJ2-1 | . | TRBV4-3 | . | CASSLQTGSLDEQFF | TGCGCCAGCAGCCTACAGACGGGGTCTCTTGATGAGCAGTTCTTC
TRBJ2-1 | . | TRBV9 | . | CASSVLGQNNEQFF | TGTGCCAGCAGCGTCTTAGGCCAGAACAATGAGCAGTTCTTC
TRBJ2-7 | . | TRBV11-2 | TRBD1 | CASSFRDRAQSTHYEQYF | TGTGCCAGCAGCTTTCGGGACAGGGCCCAGTCCACGCACTACGAGCAGTACTTC
TRBJ2-7 | few | TRBV9 | TRBD2 | CASSVGLAGGPAEQYF | TGTGCCAGCAGCGTCGGACTAGCGGGGGGGCCGGCGGAGCAGTACTTC
TRBJ2-7 | . | TRBV13 | . | CASSLTSRHEQYF | TGTGCCAGCAGCTTAACTAGTCGTCACGAGCAGTACTTC
TRBJ1-2 | . | TRBV6-2/TRBV6-3 | . | CASSASTTVLGYTF | TGTGCCAGCAGCGCCAGCACGACAGTTTTGGGCTACACCTTC
TRBJ2-7 | few | TRBV5-1 | . | CASSEQDEQYF | TGCGCCAGCAGTGAGCAGGACGAGCAGTACTTC
TRBJ2-3 | . | TRBV10-3 | TRBD2 | CAISVGTSGRQTDTQYF | TGTGCCATCAGTGTTGGGACTAGCGGGAGGCAGACAGATACGCAGTATTTT
TRBJ2-7 | . | TRBV5-4 | TRBD1 | CASSVNQGASRYEQYF | TGTGCCAGCAGCGTTAATCAGGGGGCTTCGCGCTACGAGCAGTACTTC
TRBJ1-5 | few | TRBV4-3 | . | CASSQVGKADRINSNQPQHF | TGCGCCAGCAGCCAAGTTGGGAAGGCCGACAGAATTAATAGCAATCAGCCCCAGCATTTT
TRBJ1-6 | . | TRBV11-1 | . | CASSLNQRQGDSPLHF | TGTGCCAGCAGCTTAAACCAGAGGCAGGGTGATTCACCCCTCCACTTT
TRBJ2-5 | . | TRBV7-2 | . | CASSSPYTIGETQYF | TGTGCCAGCAGCTCGCCGTACACGATAGGGGAGACCCAGTACTTC
TRBJ2-7 | . | TRBV2 | . | CASSLQGSYEQYF | TGTGCCAGCAGCCTACAGGGTTCATACGAGCAGTACTTC
TRBJ1-3 | . | TRBV3-1/TRBV3-2 | . | CASSQGGRPEYF | TGTGCCAGCAGCCAAGGAGGACGGCCGGAATATTTT
TRBJ2-7 | . | TRBV6-2/TRBV6-3 | TRBD2 | CASSYAGGAAYEQYF | TGTGCCAGCAGTTACGCGGGGGGGGCTGCCTACGAGCAGTACTTC
TRBJ2-7 | . | TRBV4-3 | . | CASSQGRGAEQYF | TGCGCCAGCAGCCAAGGAAGGGGCGCCGAGCAGTACTTC
TRBJ2-7 | medium-sized | TRBV7-9 | . | CASSPREEQYF | TGTGCCAGCAGCCCCCGGGAGGAGCAGTACTTC
TRBJ2-2 | . | TRBV11-2 | . | CASSRLGQVNTGELFF | TGTGCCAGCAGCAGACTGGGGCAGGTGAACACCGGGGAGCTGTTTTTT
TRBJ1-1 | . | TRBV6-2/TRBV6-3 | . | CASSYSIGGGRWNTEAFF | TGTGCCAGCAGTTACTCGATTGGGGGGGGCCGATGGAACACTGAAGCTTTCTTT
TRBJ2-1 | . | TRBV7-3 | . | CASSPSPLGEQFF | TGTGCCAGCAGCCCCTCCCCATTGGGTGAGCAGTTCTTC
TRBJ1-4 | . | TRBV10-2 | . | CASSESGTAGEKLFF | TGCGCCAGCAGTGAGAGTGGGACCGCGGGCGAAAAACTGTTTTTT
TRBJ2-1 | . | TRBV27 | TRBD1 | CASRDLTRDRVPEQFF | TGTGCCAGCAGAGACTTAACACGGGACAGGGTACCTGAGCAGTTCTTC
TRBJ2-7 | . | TRBV18 | . | CASSFAHDTYEQYF | TGTGCCAGCTCGTTTGCTCATGATACCTACGAGCAGTACTTC
TRBJ2-1 | . | TRBV19 | TRBD2 | CTPSGGYNEQFF | TGTACACCGAGCGGGGGGTACAATGAGCAGTTCTTC
TRBJ2-1 | . | TRBV4-3 | . | CASSQEGIDNEQFF | TGCGCCAGCAGCCAAGAGGGTATTGACAATGAGCAGTTCTTC
TRBJ2-7 | . | TRBV6-5 | . | CASSYSREGSGQYF | TGTGCCAGCAGTTACTCGAGAGAGGGTTCCGGGCAGTACTTC
TRBJ2-7 | few | TRBV4-2 | . | CASSQVGDAPYEQYF | TGTGCCAGCAGCCAAGTGGGGGACGCCCCGTACGAGCAGTACTTC
TRBJ2-7 | . | TRBV18 | . | CASSPRGGREEKYF | TGTGCCAGCTCACCCAGGGGGGGCAGGGAAGAGAAGTACTTC
TRBJ2-7 | . | TRBV19 | TRBD1 | CASSIAGQGADEQYF | TGTGCCAGTAGTATAGCTGGGCAGGGGGCCGACGAGCAGTACTTC
TRBJ1-1 | few | TRBV4-1 | . | CASSQAPGSDTEAFF | TGCGCCAGCAGCCAAGCACCGGGGTCCGACACTGAAGCTTTCTTT
TRBJ2-7 | . | TRBV6-5 | TRBD1 | CASSYTGQLYEQYF | TGTGCCAGCAGTTACACGGGACAGCTCTACGAGCAGTACTTC